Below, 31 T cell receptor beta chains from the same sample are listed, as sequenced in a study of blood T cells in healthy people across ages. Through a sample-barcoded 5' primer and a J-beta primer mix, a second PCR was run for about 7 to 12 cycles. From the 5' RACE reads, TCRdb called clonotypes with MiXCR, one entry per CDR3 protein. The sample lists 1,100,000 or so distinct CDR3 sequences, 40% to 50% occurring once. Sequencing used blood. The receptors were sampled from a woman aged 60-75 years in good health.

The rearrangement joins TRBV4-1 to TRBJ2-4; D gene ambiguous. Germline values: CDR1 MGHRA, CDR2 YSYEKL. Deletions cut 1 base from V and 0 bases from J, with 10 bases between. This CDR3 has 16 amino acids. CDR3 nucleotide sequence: TGCGCCAGCAGCCAAGGATTCGCGTTAGCCAAAAACATTCAGTACTTC. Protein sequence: CASSQGFALAKNIQYF.

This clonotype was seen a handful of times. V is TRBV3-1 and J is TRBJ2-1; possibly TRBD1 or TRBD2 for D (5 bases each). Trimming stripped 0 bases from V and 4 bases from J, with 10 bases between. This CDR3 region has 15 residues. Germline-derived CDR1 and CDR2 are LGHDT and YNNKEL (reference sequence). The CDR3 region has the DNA TGTGCCAGCAGCCAAGATTTGGGGGAATACAATGAGCAGTTCTTC. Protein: CASSQDLGEYNEQFF.

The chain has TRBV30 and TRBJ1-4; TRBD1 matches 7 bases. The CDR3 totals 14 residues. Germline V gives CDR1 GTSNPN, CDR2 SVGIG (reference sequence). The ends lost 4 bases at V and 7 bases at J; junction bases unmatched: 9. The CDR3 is CAWNRGLGGEKLFF. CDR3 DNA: TGTGCCTGGAACAGGGGTCTCGGTGGTGAAAAACTGTTTTTT.

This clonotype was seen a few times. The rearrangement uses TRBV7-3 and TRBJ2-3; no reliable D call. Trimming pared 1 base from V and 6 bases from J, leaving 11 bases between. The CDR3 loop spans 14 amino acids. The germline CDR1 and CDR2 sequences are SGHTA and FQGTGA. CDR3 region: CASSLNSGPDTQYF. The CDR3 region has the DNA TGTGCCAGCAGCTTAAACTCCGGTCCCGATACGCAGTATTTT.

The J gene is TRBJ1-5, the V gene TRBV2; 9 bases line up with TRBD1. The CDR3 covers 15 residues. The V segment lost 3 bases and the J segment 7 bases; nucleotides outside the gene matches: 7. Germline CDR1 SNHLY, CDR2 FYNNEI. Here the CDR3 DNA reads TGTGCCAGCAGTGAGGATGGGACAGGGTACCAGCCCCAGCATTTT. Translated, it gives CASSEDGTGYQPQHF. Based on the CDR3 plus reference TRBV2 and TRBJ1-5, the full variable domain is EPEVTQTPSHQVTQMGQEVILRCVPISNHLYFYWYRQILGQKVEFLVSFYNNEISEKSEIFDDQFSVERPDGSNFTLKIRSTKLEDSAMYFCASSEDGTGYQPQHFGDGTRLSIL.

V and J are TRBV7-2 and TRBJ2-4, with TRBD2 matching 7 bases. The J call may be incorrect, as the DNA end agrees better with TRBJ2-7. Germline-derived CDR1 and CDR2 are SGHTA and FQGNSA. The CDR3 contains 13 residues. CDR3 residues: CASSATSNYEQYF. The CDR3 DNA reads TGTGCCAGCAGCGCGACTAGCAACTACGAGCAGTACTTC.

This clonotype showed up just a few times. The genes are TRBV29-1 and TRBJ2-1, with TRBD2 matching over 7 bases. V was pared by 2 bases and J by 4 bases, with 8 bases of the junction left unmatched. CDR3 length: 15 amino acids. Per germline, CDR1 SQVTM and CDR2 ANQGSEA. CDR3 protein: CSVETWEGLYNEQFF. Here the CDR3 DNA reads TGCAGCGTTGAAACCTGGGAGGGCCTGTACAATGAGCAGTTCTTC.

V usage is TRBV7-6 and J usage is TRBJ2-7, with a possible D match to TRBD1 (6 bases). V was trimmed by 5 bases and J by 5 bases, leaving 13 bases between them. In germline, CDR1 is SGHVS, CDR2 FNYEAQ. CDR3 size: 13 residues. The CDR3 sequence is CASSPRTVDEQYF. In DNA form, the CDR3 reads TGTGCCAGCAGCCCCCGGACAGTCGACGAGCAGTACTTC.

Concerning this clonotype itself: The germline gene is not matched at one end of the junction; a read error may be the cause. The CDR3 sequence: CASREYGDYEQYF. CDR3 nucleotide sequence: TGTGCCAGCCGTGAATACGGGGATTACGAGCAGTACTTC. This sequence joins TRBV25-1 and TRBJ2-7; the D gene is possibly TRBD2 (5 bases). Germline V gives CDR1 MGHDK, CDR2 SYGVNS. This CDR3 contains 13 residues.

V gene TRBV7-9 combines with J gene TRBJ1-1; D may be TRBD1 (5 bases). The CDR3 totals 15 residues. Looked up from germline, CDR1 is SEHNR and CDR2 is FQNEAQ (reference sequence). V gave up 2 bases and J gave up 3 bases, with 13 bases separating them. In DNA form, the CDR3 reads TGTGCCAGCAGCTTATATTCGGACACTTACACTGAAGCTTTCTTT. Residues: CASSLYSDTYTEAFF.

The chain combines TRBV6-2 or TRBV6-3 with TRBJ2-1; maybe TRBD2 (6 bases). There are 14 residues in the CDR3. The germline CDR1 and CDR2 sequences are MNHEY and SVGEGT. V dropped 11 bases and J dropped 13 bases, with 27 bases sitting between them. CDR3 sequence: CALGGLARFETQFF. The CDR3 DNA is TGTGCCCTTGGAGGGCTAGCAAGGTTTGAGACCCAGTTCTTC.

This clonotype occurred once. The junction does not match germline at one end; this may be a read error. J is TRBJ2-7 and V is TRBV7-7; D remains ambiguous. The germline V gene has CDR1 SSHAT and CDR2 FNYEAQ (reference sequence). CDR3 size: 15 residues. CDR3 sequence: CACSLRAGSLYEQYF. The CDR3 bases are TGTGCCTGCAGCTTACGTGCAGGTTCCCTCTACGAGCAGTACTTC.

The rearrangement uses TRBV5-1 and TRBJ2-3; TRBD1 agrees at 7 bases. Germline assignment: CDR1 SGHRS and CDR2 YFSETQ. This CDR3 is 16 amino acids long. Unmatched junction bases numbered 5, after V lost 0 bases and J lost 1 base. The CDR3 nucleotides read TGCGCCAGCAGCTTGGACCCCGGGACAGGCACAGATACGCAGTATTTT. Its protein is CASSLDPGTGTDTQYF. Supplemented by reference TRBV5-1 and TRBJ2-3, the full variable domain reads KAGVTQTPRYLIKTRGQQVTLSCSPISGHRSVSWYQQTPGQGLQFLFEYFSETQRNKGNFPGRFSGRQFSNSRSEMNVSTLELGDSALYLCASSLDPGTGTDTQYFGPGTRLTVL.

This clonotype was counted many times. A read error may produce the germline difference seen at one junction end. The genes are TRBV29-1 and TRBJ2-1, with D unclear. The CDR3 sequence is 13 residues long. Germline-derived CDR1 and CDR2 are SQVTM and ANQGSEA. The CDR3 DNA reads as TGCAGCGTGGAAGGGTTGGTTGGACCTGAGCAGTTCTTC. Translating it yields CSVEGLVGPEQFF.

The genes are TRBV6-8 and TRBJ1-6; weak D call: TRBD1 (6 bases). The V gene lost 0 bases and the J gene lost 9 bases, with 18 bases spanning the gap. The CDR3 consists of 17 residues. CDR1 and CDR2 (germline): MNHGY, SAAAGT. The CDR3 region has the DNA TGTGCCAGCAGTTACTCGATATTGTGGGGGCGGATTTCACCCCTCCACTTT. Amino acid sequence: CASSYSILWGRISPLHF.

The chain's CDR3 is CASSDSQADSTDTQYF. In nucleotides, the CDR3 is TGTGCCAGCAGTGACTCCCAAGCCGACTCCACAGATACGCAGTATTTT. V usage is TRBV25-1 and J usage is TRBJ2-3; D not certain. The germline CDR1 and CDR2 sequences are MGHDK and SYGVNS. The CDR3 length is 16 residues. Trimming left V 3 bases short and J 2 bases short, with 15 bases between.

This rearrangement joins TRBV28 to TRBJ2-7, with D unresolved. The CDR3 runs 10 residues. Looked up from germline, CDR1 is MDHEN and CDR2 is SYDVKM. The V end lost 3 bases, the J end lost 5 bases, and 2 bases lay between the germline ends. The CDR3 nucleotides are TGTGCCAGCAGTTTCCACGAGCAGTACTTC. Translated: CASSFHEQYF.

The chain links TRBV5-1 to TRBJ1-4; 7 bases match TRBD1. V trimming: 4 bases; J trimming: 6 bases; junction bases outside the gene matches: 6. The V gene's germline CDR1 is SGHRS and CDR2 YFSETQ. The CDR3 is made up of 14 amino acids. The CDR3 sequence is CASSQTGRDEKLFF. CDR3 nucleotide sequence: TGCGCCAGCAGCCAGACAGGGCGGGATGAAAAACTGTTTTTT.

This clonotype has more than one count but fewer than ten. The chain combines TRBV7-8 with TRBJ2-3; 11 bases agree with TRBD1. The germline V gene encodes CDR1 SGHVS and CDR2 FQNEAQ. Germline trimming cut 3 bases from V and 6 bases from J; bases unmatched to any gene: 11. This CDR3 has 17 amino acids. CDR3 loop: CASSLPRTGGSVDTQYF. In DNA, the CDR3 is TGTGCCAGCAGCTTGCCCCGGACAGGGGGCTCCGTGGATACGCAGTATTTT.

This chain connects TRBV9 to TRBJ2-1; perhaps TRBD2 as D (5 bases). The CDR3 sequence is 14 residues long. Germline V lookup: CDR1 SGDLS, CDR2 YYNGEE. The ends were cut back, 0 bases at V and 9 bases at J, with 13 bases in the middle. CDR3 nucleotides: TGTGCCAGCAGCGTAGGGACTGCGAGCGCTGAGCAGTTCTTC. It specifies CASSVGTASAEQFF.

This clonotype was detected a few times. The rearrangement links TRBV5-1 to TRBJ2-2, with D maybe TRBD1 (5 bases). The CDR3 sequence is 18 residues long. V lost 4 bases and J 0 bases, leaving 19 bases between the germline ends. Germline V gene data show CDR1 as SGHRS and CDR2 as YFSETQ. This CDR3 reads CASSPAPRQISNTGELFF. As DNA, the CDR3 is TGCGCCAGCAGCCCGGCACCCCGACAGATATCGAACACCGGGGAGCTGTTTTTT.

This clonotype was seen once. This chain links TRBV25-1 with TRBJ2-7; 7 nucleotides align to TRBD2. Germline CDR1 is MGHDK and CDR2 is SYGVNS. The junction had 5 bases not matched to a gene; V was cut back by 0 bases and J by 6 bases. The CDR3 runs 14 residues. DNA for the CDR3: TGTGCCAGCAGTGAATATGTTCCGGGGGGCGAGCAGTACTTC. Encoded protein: CASSEYVPGGEQYF.

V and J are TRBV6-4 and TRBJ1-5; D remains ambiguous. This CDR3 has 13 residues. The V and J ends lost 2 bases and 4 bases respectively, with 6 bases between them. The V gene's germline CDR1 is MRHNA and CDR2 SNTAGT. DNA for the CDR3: TGTGCCAGCAGTGACAATCCGAATCAGCCCCAGCATTTT. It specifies CASSDNPNQPQHF.

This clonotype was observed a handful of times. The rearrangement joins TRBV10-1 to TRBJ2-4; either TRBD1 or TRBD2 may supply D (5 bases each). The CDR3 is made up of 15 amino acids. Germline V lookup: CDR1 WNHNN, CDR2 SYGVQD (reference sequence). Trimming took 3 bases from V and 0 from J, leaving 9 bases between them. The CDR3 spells CASSDGGIAKNIQYF. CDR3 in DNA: TGCGCCAGCAGTGATGGGGGTATAGCCAAAAACATTCAGTACTTC.

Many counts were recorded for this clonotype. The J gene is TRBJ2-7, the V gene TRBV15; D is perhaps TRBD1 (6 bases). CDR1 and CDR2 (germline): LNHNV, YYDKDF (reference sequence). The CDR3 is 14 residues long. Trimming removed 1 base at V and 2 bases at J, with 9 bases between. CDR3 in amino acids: CATSRVGTTYEQYF. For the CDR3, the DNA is TGTGCCACCAGCAGAGTGGGGACAACCTACGAGCAGTACTTC.

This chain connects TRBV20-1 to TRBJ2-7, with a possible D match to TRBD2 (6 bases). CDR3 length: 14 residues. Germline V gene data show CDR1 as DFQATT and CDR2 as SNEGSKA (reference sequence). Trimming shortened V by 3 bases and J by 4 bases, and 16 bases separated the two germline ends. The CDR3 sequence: CSASLGGAEYEQYF. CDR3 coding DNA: TGCAGTGCTAGTTTGGGCGGGGCGGAGTACGAGCAGTACTTC.

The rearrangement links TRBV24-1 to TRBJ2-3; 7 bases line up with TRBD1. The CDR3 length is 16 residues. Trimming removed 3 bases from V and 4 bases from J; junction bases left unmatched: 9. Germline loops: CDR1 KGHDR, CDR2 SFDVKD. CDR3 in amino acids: CATSDPTGAESDTQYF. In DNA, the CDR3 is TGTGCCACCAGTGATCCTACAGGGGCAGAGTCAGATACGCAGTATTTT.

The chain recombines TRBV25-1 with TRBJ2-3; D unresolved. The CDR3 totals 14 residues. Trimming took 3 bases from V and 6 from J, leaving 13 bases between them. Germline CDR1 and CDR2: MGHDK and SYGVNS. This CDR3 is CASSDWSQGDTQYF. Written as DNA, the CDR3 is TGTGCCAGCAGTGACTGGAGTCAAGGGGATACGCAGTATTTT.

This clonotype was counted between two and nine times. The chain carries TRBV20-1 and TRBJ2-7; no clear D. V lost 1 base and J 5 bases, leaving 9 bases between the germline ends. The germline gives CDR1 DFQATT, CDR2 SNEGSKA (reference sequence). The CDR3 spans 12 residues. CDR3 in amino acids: CSARVPADEQYF. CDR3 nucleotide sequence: TGCAGTGCTAGAGTTCCCGCGGACGAGCAGTACTTC.

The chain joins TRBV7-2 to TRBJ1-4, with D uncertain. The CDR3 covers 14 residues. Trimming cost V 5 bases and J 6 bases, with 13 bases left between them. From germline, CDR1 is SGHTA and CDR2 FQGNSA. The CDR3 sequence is CASSPGSGDEKLFF. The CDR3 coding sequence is TGTGCCAGCAGCCCTGGGAGCGGCGATGAAAAACTGTTTTTT.

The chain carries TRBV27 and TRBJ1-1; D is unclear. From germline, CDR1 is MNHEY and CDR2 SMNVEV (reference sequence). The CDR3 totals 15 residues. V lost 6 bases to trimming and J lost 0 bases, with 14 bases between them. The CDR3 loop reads CASSRTRLLNTEAFF. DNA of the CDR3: TGTGCCAGCAGCCGGACCCGATTATTGAACACTGAAGCTTTCTTT.